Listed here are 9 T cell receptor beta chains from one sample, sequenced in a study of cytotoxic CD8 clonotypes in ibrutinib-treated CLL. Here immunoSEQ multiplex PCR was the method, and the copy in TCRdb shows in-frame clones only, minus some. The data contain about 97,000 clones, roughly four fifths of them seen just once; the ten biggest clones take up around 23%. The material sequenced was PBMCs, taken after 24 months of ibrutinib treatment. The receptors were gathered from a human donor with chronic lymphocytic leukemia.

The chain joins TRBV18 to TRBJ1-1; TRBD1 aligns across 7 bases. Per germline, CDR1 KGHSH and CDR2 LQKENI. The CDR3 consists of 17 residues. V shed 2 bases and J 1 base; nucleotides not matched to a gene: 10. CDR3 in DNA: TGTGCCAGCTCACCAACGACAGGGAGGGAAAGGAACACTGAAGCTTTCTTT. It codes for CASSPTTGRERNTEAFF.

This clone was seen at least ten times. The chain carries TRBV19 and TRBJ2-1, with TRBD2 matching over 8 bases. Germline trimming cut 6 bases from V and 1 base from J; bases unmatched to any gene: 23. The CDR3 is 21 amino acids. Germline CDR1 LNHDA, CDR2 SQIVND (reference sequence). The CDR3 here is CASSRAQPGLVGVSSYNEQFF. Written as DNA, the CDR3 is TGTGCCAGTAGCCGGGCTCAACCGGGACTAGTGGGGGTTTCGTCCTACAATGAGCAGTTCTTC.

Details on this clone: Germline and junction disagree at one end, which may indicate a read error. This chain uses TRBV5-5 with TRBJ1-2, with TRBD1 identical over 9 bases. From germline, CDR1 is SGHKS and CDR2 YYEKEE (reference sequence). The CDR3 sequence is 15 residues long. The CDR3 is CASRLQGAYNDGYTF. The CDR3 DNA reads TGTGCCAGCAGGTTACAGGGGGCCTATAACGATGGCTACACCTTC.

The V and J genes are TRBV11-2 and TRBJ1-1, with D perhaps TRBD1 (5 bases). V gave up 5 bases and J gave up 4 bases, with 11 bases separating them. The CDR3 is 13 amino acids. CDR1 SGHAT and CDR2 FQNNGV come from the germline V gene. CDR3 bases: TGTGCCAGCAGCCCATGGGGCCGCACTGAAGCTTTCTTT. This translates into CASSPWGRTEAFF.

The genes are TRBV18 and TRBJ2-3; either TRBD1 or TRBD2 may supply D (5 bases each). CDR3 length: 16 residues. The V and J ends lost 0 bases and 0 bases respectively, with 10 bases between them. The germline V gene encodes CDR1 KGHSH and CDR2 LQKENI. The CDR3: CASSPPKRGSTDTQYF. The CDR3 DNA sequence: TGTGCCAGCTCACCACCGAAGAGGGGTAGCACAGATACGCAGTATTTT.

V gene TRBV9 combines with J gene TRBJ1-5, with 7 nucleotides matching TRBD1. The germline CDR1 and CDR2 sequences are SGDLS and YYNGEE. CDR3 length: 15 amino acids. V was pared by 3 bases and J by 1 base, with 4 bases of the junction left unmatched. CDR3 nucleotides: TGTGCCAGCAGCGCCGGGACAGTGAGCAATCAGCCCCAGCATTTT. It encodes CASSAGTVSNQPQHF. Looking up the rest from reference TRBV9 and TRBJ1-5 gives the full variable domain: DSGVTQTPKHLITATGQRVTLRCSPRSGDLSVYWYQQSLDQGLQFLIQYYNGEERAKGNILERFSAQQFPDLHSELNLSSLELGDSALYFCASSAGTVSNQPQHFGDGTRLSIL.

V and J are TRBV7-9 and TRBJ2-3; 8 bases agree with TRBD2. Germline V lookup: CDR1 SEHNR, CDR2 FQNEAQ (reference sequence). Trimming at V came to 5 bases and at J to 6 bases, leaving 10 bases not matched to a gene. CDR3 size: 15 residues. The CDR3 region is CASSAREREWDTQYF. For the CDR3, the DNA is TGTGCCAGCAGCGCCAGGGAGCGGGAGTGGGATACGCAGTATTTT.

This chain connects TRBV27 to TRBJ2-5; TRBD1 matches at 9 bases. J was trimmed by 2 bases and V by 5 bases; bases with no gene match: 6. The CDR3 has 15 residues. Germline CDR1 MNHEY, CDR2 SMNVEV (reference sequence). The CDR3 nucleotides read TGTGCCAGCAGTAACTACAGGGGGCGTCAAGAGACCCAGTACTTC. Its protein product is CASSNYRGRQETQYF.

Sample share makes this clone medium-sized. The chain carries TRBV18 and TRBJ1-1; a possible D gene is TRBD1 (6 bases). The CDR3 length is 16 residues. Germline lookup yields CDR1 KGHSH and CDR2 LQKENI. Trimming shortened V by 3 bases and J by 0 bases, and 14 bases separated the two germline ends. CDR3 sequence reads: CASSPQAGHLNTEAFF. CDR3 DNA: TGTGCCAGCTCACCGCAGGCGGGACATCTGAACACTGAAGCTTTCTTT.